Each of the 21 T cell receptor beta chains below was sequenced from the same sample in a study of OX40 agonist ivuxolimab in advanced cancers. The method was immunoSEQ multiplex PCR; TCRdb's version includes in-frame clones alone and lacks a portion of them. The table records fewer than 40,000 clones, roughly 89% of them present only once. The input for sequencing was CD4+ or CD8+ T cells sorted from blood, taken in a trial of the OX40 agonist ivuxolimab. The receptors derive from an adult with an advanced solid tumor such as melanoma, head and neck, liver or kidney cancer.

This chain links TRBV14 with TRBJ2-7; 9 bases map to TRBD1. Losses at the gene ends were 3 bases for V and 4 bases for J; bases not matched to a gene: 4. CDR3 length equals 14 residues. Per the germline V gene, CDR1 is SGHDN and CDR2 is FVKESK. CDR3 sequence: CASSQGQGPYEQYF. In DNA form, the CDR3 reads TGTGCCAGCAGCCAGGGACAGGGCCCATACGAGCAGTACTTC.

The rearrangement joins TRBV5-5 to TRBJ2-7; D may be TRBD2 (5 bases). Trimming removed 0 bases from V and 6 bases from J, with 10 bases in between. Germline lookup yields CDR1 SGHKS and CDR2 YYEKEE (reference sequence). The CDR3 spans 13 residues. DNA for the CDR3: TGTGCCAGCAGCTTGGGGGAGAGAGTCGAGCAGTACTTC. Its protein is CASSLGERVEQYF. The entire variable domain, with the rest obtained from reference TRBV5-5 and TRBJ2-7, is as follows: DAGVTQSPTHLIKTRGQQVTLRCSPISGHKSVSWYQQVLGQGPQFIFQYYEKEERGRGNFPDRFSARQFPNYSSELNVNALLLGDSALYLCASSLGERVEQYFGPGTRLTVT.

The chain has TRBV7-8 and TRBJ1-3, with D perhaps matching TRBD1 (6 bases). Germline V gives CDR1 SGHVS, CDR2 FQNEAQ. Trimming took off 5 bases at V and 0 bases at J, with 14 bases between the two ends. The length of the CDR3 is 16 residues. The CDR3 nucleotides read TGTGCCAGCAGCCGCGGACAGATCTACTCTGGAAACACCATATATTTT. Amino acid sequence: CASSRGQIYSGNTIYF.

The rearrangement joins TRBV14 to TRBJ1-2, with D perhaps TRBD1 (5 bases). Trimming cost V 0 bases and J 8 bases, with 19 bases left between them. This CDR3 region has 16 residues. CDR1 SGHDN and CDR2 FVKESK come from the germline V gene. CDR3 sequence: CASSQDGGGPWWGYTF. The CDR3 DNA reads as TGTGCCAGCAGCCAAGATGGTGGGGGACCGTGGTGGGGCTACACCTTC. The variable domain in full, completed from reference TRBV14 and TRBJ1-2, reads EAGVTQFPSHSVIEKGQTVTLRCDPISGHDNLYWYRRVMGKEIKFLLHFVKESKQDESGMPNNRFLAERTGGTYSTLKVQPAELEDSGVYFCASSQDGGGPWWGYTFGSGTRLTVV.

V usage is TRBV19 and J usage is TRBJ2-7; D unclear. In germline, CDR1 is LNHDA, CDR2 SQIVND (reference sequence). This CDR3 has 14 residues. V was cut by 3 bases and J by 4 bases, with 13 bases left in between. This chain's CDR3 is CASSINPERYEQYF. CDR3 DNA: TGTGCCAGTAGTATTAACCCGGAAAGGTACGAGCAGTACTTC.

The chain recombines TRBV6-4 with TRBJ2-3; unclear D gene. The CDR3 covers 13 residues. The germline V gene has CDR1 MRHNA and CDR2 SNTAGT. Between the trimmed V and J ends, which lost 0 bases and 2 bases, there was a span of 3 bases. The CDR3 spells CASSDSNTDTQYF. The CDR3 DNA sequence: TGTGCCAGCAGTGACTCGAACACAGATACGCAGTATTTT.

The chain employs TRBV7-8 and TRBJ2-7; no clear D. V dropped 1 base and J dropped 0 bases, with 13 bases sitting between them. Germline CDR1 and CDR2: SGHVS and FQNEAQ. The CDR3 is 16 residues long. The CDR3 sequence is CASSLERAPSSYEQYF. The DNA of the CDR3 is TGTGCCAGCAGCTTAGAAAGGGCACCCAGCTCCTACGAGCAGTACTTC.

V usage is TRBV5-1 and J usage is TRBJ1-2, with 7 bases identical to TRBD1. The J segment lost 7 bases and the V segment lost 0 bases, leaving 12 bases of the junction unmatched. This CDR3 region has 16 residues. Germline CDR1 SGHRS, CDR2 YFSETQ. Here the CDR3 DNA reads TGCGCCAGCAGCTTGGCCGGCGGAGGGGGCTCAAGTGGCTACACCTTC. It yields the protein CASSLAGGGGSSGYTF.

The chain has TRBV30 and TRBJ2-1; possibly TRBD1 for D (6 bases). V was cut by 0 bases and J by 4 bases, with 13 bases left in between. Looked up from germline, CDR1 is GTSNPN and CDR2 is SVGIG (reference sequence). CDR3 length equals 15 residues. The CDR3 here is CAWSVGQGNYNEQFF. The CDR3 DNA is TGTGCCTGGAGTGTAGGGCAGGGGAATTACAATGAGCAGTTCTTC.

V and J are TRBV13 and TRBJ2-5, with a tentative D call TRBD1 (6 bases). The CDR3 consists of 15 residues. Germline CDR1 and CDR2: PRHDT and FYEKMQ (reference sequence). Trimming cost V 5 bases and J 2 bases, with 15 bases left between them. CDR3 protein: CASSLYHRDQETQYF. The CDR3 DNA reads TGTGCCAGCAGCCTATATCACAGGGATCAAGAGACCCAGTACTTC.

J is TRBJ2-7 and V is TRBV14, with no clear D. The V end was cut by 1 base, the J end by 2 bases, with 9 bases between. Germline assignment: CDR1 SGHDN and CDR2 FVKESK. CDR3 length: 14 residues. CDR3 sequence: CASSQALNAYEQYF. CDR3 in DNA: TGTGCCAGCAGCCAAGCACTTAACGCCTACGAGCAGTACTTC. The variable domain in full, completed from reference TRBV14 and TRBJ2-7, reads EAGVTQFPSHSVIEKGQTVTLRCDPISGHDNLYWYRRVMGKEIKFLLHFVKESKQDESGMPNNRFLAERTGGTYSTLKVQPAELEDSGVYFCASSQALNAYEQYFGPGTRLTVT.

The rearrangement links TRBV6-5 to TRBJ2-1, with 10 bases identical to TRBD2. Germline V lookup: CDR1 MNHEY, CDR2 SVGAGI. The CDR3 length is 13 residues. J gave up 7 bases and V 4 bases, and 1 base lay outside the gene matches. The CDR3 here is CASSWTSGNEQFF. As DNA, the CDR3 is TGTGCCAGCAGTTGGACTAGCGGTAATGAGCAGTTCTTC.

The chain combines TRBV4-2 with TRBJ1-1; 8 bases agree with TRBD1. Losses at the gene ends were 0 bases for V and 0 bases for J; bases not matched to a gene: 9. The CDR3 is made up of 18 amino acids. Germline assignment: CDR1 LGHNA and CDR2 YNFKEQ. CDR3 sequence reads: CASSQEWQGAQLNTEAFF. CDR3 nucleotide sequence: TGTGCCAGCAGCCAAGAATGGCAGGGGGCCCAGCTGAACACTGAAGCTTTCTTT.

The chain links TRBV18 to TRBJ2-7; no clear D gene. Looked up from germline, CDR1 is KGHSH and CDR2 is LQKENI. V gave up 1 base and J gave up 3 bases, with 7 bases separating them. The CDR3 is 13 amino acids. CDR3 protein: CASSPRENYEQYF. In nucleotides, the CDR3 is TGTGCCAGCTCACCACGTGAAAACTACGAGCAGTACTTC.

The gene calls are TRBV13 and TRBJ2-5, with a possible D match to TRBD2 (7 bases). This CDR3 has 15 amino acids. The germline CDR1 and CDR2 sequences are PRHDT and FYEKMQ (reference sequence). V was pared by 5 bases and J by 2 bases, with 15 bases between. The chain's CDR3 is CASSQGGGFQETQYF. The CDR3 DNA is TGTGCCAGCAGCCAAGGGGGGGGGTTTCAAGAGACCCAGTACTTC.

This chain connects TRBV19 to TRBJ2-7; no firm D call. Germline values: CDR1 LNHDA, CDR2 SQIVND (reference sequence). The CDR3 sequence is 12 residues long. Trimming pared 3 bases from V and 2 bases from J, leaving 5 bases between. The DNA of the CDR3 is TGTGCCAGTAGTATCCCCCCCTACGAGCAGTACTTC. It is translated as CASSIPPYEQYF.

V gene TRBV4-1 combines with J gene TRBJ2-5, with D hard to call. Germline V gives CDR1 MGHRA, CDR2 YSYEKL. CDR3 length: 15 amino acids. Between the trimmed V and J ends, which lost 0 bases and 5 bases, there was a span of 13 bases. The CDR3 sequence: CASSQDGRSGETQYF. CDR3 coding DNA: TGCGCCAGCAGCCAAGACGGGCGGAGTGGCGAGACCCAGTACTTC.

The CDR3 spells CASSEFTGMGSEAFF. Here the CDR3 DNA reads TGTGCCAGCAGTGAATTCACCGGGATGGGTTCCGAAGCTTTCTTT. The V call is TRBV6-1, the J call TRBJ1-1; D call uncertain. The CDR3 covers 15 residues. V was pared by 2 bases and J by 8 bases, with 18 bases between. Looked up from germline, CDR1 is MNHNS and CDR2 is SASEGT.

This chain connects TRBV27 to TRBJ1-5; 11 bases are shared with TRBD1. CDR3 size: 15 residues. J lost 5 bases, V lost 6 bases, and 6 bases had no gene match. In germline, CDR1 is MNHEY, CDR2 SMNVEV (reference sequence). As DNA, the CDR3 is TGTGCCAGCAGCTCCGGGACAGGGGGACATCAGCCCCAGCATTTT. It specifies CASSSGTGGHQPQHF.

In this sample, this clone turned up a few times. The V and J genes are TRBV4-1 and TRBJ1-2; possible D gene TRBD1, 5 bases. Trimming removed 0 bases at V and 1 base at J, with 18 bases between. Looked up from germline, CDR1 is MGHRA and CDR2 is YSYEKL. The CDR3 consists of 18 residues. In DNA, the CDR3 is TGCGCCAGCAGCCAAGATAGCAGGGCGGGACGGATTAACTATGGCTACACCTTC. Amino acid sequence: CASSQDSRAGRINYGYTF.

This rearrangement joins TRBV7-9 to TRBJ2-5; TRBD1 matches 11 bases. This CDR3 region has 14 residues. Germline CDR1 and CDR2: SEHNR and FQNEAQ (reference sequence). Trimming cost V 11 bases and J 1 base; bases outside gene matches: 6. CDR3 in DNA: TGTGCCGAGGAAGGGACAGGGGGCCAAGAGACCCAGTACTTC. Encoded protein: CAEEGTGGQETQYF.